The 6 T cell receptor beta chains listed next were all sequenced from one sample in a study of blood T cell repertoires in COVID-19 (dated by TCRdb to 2018 to 2021). Preparation of the library involved the immunoSEQ multiplex PCR assay. TCRdb retrieved this table from immuneACCESS and kept in-frame rearrangements only. Not all clones are present; in checked studies, unresolved V genes account for under half, and no reason is known for the remainder. The sample table records around 300,000 clones; roughly 87% of these occur just once. The ten largest account for about 2% of the sample. Sequencing used peripheral blood. The receptors originated from a man aged 18 to 35 with active or convalescent COVID-19.

The CDR3 reads CASSQLAGAYEQYF. Written as DNA, the CDR3 is TGTGCCAGCAGCCAATTAGCGGGGGCCTACGAGCAGTACTTC. The gene calls are TRBV3-1 (or the pseudogene TRBV3-2) and TRBJ2-7; 9 nucleotides line up with TRBD2. The CDR3 runs 14 residues. V trimming: 2 bases; J trimming: 2 bases; junction bases outside the gene matches: 1. The germline V gene encodes CDR1 LGHDT and CDR2 YNNKEL (reference sequence).

V gene TRBV29-1 combines with J gene TRBJ1-4; 9 bases map to TRBD1. Trimming at V came to 7 bases and at J to 5 bases, leaving 8 bases not matched to a gene. Germline V lookup: CDR1 SQVTM, CDR2 ANQGSEA. The CDR3 has 14 residues. CDR3 sequence reads: CSAAAGTGNEKLFF. The CDR3 DNA is TGCAGCGCAGCCGCCGGGACAGGGAATGAAAAACTGTTTTTT.

The chain employs TRBV9 and TRBJ1-5; 7 bases are shared with TRBD1. J gave up 5 bases and V 2 bases, and 4 bases lay outside the gene matches. Per germline, CDR1 SGDLS and CDR2 YYNGEE. This CDR3 comprises 14 residues. The CDR3 DNA reads as TGTGCCAGCAGCGTCGGGACAGCCGATCAGCCCCAGCATTTT. Amino acids: CASSVGTADQPQHF.

This chain uses TRBV29-1 with TRBJ2-7; TRBD1 agrees at 8 bases. Germline V gives CDR1 SQVTM, CDR2 ANQGSEA. Losses at the gene ends were 6 bases for V and 4 bases for J; bases not matched to a gene: 2. This CDR3 is built from 11 residues. CDR3 nucleotide sequence: TGCAGCGTGGGACAGGAGTACGAGCAGTACTTC. Translation gives CSVGQEYEQYF.

In this sample, this clone turned up a few times. The chain carries TRBV10-1 and TRBJ2-1; D is possibly TRBD2 (6 bases). CDR1 and CDR2 from the germline V gene are WNHNN and SYGVQD (reference sequence). Trimming removed 0 bases from V and 9 bases from J, with 9 bases in between. This CDR3 contains 13 residues. The CDR3 is CASSESRRGEQFF. DNA of the CDR3: TGCGCCAGCAGTGAGTCTAGGAGGGGTGAGCAGTTCTTC.

The table lists this clone with a few counts. V is TRBV27 and J is TRBJ2-3, with D possibly matching TRBD1 (5 bases). Trimming pared 6 bases from V and 1 base from J, leaving 11 bases between. The CDR3 is made up of 14 amino acids. Germline V gene lookup returns CDR1 MNHEY and CDR2 SMNVEV (reference sequence). The CDR3 DNA reads as TGTGCCAGCAGATTAGAGACAGGCACAGATACGCAGTATTTT. Protein product: CASRLETGTDTQYF.